This TCR beta chain was captured by sequencing in a study of regulatory dendritic cells for organ transplantation. Sequenced by immunoSEQ multiplex PCR; TCRdb stores in-frame clones only, minus some. The table lists some 10,000 clones, over 80% of them singletons. As for this clone: What it binds is not known.

The study's findings and limits: Mature dendritic cells appeared to drive more memory CD8+ clonal expansion than regulatory ones.

The length of the CDR3 is 13 residues. The V and J ends lost 2 bases and 5 bases respectively, with 8 bases between them. CDR1 is SGHKS and CDR2 is YYEKEE in the germline V gene (reference sequence). Allogeneic regulatory or mature dendritic cells were co-cultured for approximately 5 days with CFSE-labeled sorted T cells at 1:10. The chain has TRBV5-5 and TRBJ1-5, with D possibly matching TRBD1 (5 bases). The sequencing input was memory CD4+ T cells from blood cultured with dendritic cells. Sample subset: CD45RO+ memory T cells. The receptor comes from a human donor in good health. Here the CDR3 reads CASSLTGDQPQHF. The CDR3 DNA reads as TGTGCCAGCAGCTTAACAGGTGATCAGCCCCAGCATTTT.